The 15 T cell receptor beta chains below come from one sample, sequenced in a study of technical replicates of blood from a few donors. The protocol was immunoSEQ multiplex PCR, while the TCRdb copy is restricted to in-frame clones and leaves out a portion. The table includes fewer than 90,000 clones, 93% detected once. Input material: T cells isolated from PBMCs. These receptors were collected from a human donor in good health.

The V gene is TRBV6-6, the J gene TRBJ2-1; 9 nucleotides agree with TRBD2. This CDR3 is built from 15 residues. Germline CDR1 reads MNHNY; CDR2 reads SVGAGI (reference sequence). With 6 bases clipped from V and 6 bases from J, the junction kept 9 bases outside the gene matches. CDR3 sequence: CASRDRLADLNEQFF. CDR3 in DNA: TGTGCCAGCAGGGATCGACTAGCGGATCTCAATGAGCAGTTCTTC.

The chain links TRBV27 to TRBJ2-2; D perhaps matches TRBD2 (6 bases). In germline, CDR1 is MNHEY, CDR2 SMNVEV (reference sequence). The CDR3 extends over 17 amino acids. Trimming removed 5 bases at V and 7 bases at J, with 23 bases between. CDR3 in amino acids: CASSLKGAGRKGGELFF. CDR3 nucleotide sequence: TGTGCCAGCAGTCTAAAAGGCGCGGGGCGCAAGGGCGGGGAGCTGTTTTTT.

The chain recombines TRBV6-4 with TRBJ2-1, with D perhaps TRBD1 (6 bases). This CDR3 is 16 amino acids long. The germline CDR1 and CDR2 sequences are MRHNA and SNTAGT. V was clipped by 3 bases and J by 1 base, with 13 bases between them. In DNA form, the CDR3 reads TGTGCCAGCAGTGAAGCAGGGGTGGGTTCCTACAATGAGCAGTTCTTC. It encodes CASSEAGVGSYNEQFF.

Here the CDR3 reads CASQPRTGGSHGEAFF. CDR3 bases: TGTGCCAGCCAGCCCAGGACAGGGGGTTCTCATGGCGAAGCTTTCTTT. The chain employs TRBV27 and TRBJ1-1; TRBD1 matches 10 bases. The V segment lost 8 bases and the J segment 8 bases; nucleotides outside the gene matches: 17. This CDR3 region has 16 residues. Germline V gives CDR1 MNHEY, CDR2 SMNVEV (reference sequence).

The rearrangement links TRBV14 to TRBJ1-2, with 10 bases identical to TRBD1. With 4 bases clipped from V and 4 bases from J, the junction kept 9 bases outside the gene matches. CDR3 length: 16 amino acids. From germline, CDR1 is SGHDN and CDR2 FVKESK. CDR3 nucleotide sequence: TGTGCCAGCAGCCCCCCCGGGACAGGGGTCCTCTATGGCTACACCTTC. Its protein product is CASSPPGTGVLYGYTF.

The chain joins TRBV7-2 to TRBJ2-7; 9 bases line up with TRBD2. This CDR3 is built from 13 residues. V trimming: 5 bases; J trimming: 4 bases; junction bases outside the gene matches: 3. Per germline, CDR1 SGHTA and CDR2 FQGNSA. The CDR3 spells CASSPSGAYEQYF. CDR3 nucleotide sequence: TGTGCCAGCAGCCCTAGCGGGGCATACGAGCAGTACTTC.

This sequence joins TRBV6-4 and TRBJ1-2, with 8 bases lining up with TRBD1. V lost 0 bases and J lost 6; bases outside the gene matches: 12. Per the germline V gene, CDR1 is MRHNA and CDR2 is SNTAGT. CDR3 length: 17 residues. In DNA, the CDR3 is TGTGCCAGCAGTGACTCGATCTGGGACAGGAAAGGGCATGGCTACACCTTC. It is translated as CASSDSIWDRKGHGYTF.

The chain is built from TRBV6-1 and TRBJ1-5, with D hard to call. The V and J ends lost 2 bases and 0 bases respectively, with 11 bases between them. This CDR3 is 16 amino acids long. The germline CDR1 and CDR2 sequences are MNHNS and SASEGT. CDR3 amino acids: CASSEPGFYSNQPQHF. The CDR3 bases are TGTGCCAGCAGTGAACCCGGGTTCTATAGCAATCAGCCCCAGCATTTT.

V is TRBV7-9 and J is TRBJ1-2; 7 nucleotides line up with TRBD1. The trim removed 0 bases at V and 6 bases at J, leaving 7 bases unmatched. The germline CDR1 and CDR2 sequences are SEHNR and FQNEAQ (reference sequence). The CDR3 extends over 15 amino acids. The CDR3: CASSLALGQGDGYTF. The CDR3 DNA reads as TGTGCCAGCAGCTTAGCTCTGGGTCAGGGGGATGGCTACACCTTC.

The chain is built from TRBV5-5 and TRBJ1-3; tentative D call: TRBD1 (5 bases). The CDR3 length is 15 residues. Trimming removed 1 base from V and 9 bases from J, with 17 bases in between. The germline CDR1 and CDR2 sequences are SGHKS and YYEKEE (reference sequence). Here the CDR3 reads CASSLRGDYGSTIYF. The CDR3 nucleotides are TGTGCCAGCAGCTTGAGGGGCGATTACGGGAGCACCATATATTTT.

The chain combines TRBV29-1 with TRBJ1-5; 10 nucleotides line up with TRBD1. This CDR3 is built from 15 residues. Germline CDR1 and CDR2: SQVTM and ANQGSEA. Trimming cost V 4 bases and J 0 bases; bases outside gene matches: 3. The CDR3 nucleotides read TGCAGCGTTGTTGGGACAGGGGATAGCAATCAGCCCCAGCATTTT. Amino acids: CSVVGTGDSNQPQHF.

The chain combines TRBV6-5 with TRBJ2-3; D is unresolved. The V gene's germline CDR1 is MNHEY and CDR2 SVGAGI. With 0 bases removed from V and 4 bases from J, the gap between germline ends came to 5 bases. The CDR3 has 13 amino acids. CDR3 in DNA: TGTGCCAGCAGTTACTCTATTGCAGATACGCAGTATTTT. This translates into CASSYSIADTQYF.

The genes are TRBV21-1 and TRBJ1-5; the tabulated D call, TRBD1, remains unverified against the DNA. TRBV21-1 is termed a pseudogene. This CDR3 is 15 amino acids long. The CDR3 bases are TGTGCCAGCAGCCCGGACAGGGCTTCCAATCAGCCCCAGCATTTT. It translates to CASSPDRASNQPQHF.

CDR3 sequence reads: CASSLGDGTGLYGYTF. In DNA, the CDR3 is TGCGCCAGCAGCTTGGGAGACGGGACAGGGTTATATGGCTACACCTTC. The rearrangement uses TRBV5-1 and TRBJ1-2; 9 nucleotides align to TRBD1. The CDR3 consists of 16 residues. J was trimmed by 5 bases and V by 0 bases; bases with no gene match: 8. Germline V gene data show CDR1 as SGHRS and CDR2 as YFSETQ. Complete variable domain (other parts from reference TRBV5-1 and TRBJ1-2): KAGVTQTPRYLIKTRGQQVTLSCSPISGHRSVSWYQQTPGQGLQFLFEYFSETQRNKGNFPGRFSGRQFSNSRSEMNVSTLELGDSALYLCASSLGDGTGLYGYTFGSGTRLTVV.

V usage is TRBV27 and J usage is TRBJ1-4; 7 positions match TRBD1. This CDR3 comprises 16 residues. The trim removed 6 bases at V and 5 bases at J, leaving 12 bases unmatched. In germline, CDR1 is MNHEY, CDR2 SMNVEV (reference sequence). The CDR3 nucleotides are TGTGCCAGCAGCGCGATCGCCGGGACAGTAAATGAAAAACTGTTTTTT. This gives the protein CASSAIAGTVNEKLFF.